This TCR beta chain was profiled in a study of shared clonotypes between healthy human individuals. General study findings and limits: An effect of sequencing depth on clonotype sharing among donors was expected.

Donors comprised only Caucasian adults living in Nashville, Tennessee. Profiled with immunoSEQ multiplex PCR; TCRdb holds only in-frame clones, not every one. The sample shows about 1 million clones, 75% of them seen only once. In germline, CDR1 is LNHDA, CDR2 SQIVND (reference sequence). This CDR3 region has 16 residues. V trimming: 10 bases; J trimming: 5 bases; junction bases outside the gene matches: 16. As regards this clone: Its antigen is unidentified.

Specimen: memory CD4+ T cells sorted from blood. The subset here: CD45RA-negative fraction. The source of this sequence is a man between 18 and 35 years old in good health. V usage is TRBV19 and J usage is TRBJ2-3; 9 bases map to TRBD2. CDR3 sequence (DNA): TGTGCCACCAACTCCCATATAGCGGGAGCGGTAGATACGCAGTATTTT. Amino acids: CATNSHIAGAVDTQYF.